This record concerns one T cell receptor (beta chain) sequence. The sample originates from a study of shared clonotypes between healthy human individuals. The CDR3 is made up of 13 amino acids. V lost 8 bases and J lost 5, with 15 bases in between. Germline CDR1 SNHLY, CDR2 FYNNEI. Sequencing was performed with immunoSEQ multiplex PCR; in TCRdb, only in-frame clones are kept and a portion is missing. The sample yields roughly 1 million clones, about 70% seen once. Sample: memory CD4+ T cells sorted from blood. Specified subset: CD45RA-negative fraction. V usage is TRBV2 and J usage is TRBJ2-5; the D is unclear. The clonotype was recovered from a young man in good health. This chain's CDR3 is CASGKSSGETQYF. In DNA form, the CDR3 reads TGTGCCAGCGGAAAATCCTCCGGGGAGACCCAGTACTTC.